The 9 T cell receptor beta chains below were found in one sample sequenced in a study of CD8+ T cells in alopecia areata. RNA, once extracted, was reverse transcribed into cDNA for use as the sequencing template. The method was immunoSEQ multiplex PCR; TCRdb's version includes in-frame clones alone and lacks a portion of them. The sample has around 110,000 clones, none seen only once; the top ten hold around a fifth. Sequenced material: lesional skin. The source of these receptors is a C3H/HeJ mouse with alopecia areata. This strain has MHC haplotype H2-k.

This clone was picked up a small number of times. The protein TCRdb lists differs from the translation of the DNA at residue 12; the protein given here is translated from the DNA itself. Germline and genes here are mouse. The read ends 3 residues before the CDR3 terminus; that terminus is restored from the germline J gene. This chain links TRBV1 with TRBJ1-6; D is perhaps TRBD1 (5 bases). Being an ORF, TRBJ1-6 has a function that is uncertain. Trimming removed 3 bases from V and 5 bases from J, with 11 bases in between. The CDR3 is 15 amino acids. The germline V gene has CDR1 NSQYPW and CDR2 LRSPGD (reference sequence). The CDR3 reads CTCSAPRTNNSPLYF. CDR3 bases read: TGCACCTGCAGTGCGCCCAGGACAAATAATTCGCCC.

This clone has a handful of counts. All gene names here are mouse names. The read terminates 4 residues ahead of where the CDR3 ends, so the germline J gene completes it. The chain couples TRBV17 to TRBJ2-1; TRBD1 matches 12 bases. V lost 5 bases and J lost 5; bases outside the gene matches: 4. The CDR3 sequence is 15 residues long. Germline CDR1 reads MNHDT; CDR2 reads YYDKIL. The CDR3 bases that were read are TGTGCTAGCAGTGGGGACAGGGGGCGAGATGCT. Encoded protein: CASSGDRGRDA. The whole CDR3 reads CASSGDRGRDAEQFF.

This clone was observed a few times. Gene labels here are mouse ones. With the read ending 4 residues before the CDR3 end, the germline J gene is used to fill in that end. The gene calls are TRBV13-3 and TRBJ2-3; 7 bases match TRBD1. Trimming at V came to 2 bases and at J to 2 bases, leaving 5 bases not matched to a gene. Germline V lookup: CDR1 NNHDY, CDR2 SYVADS. CDR3 length: 15 amino acids. CDR3 region: CASSESQGDAETLYF. The part of the CDR3 DNA that was read is TGTGCCAGCAGTGAATCGCAGGGGGATGCAGAA.

This clone occurred a few times. The TCRdb protein fails to match the DNA translation at residue 13; the protein reported here was translated from the DNA. Gene names and germline match the mouse. The observed sequence ends 3 residues before the CDR3 terminus, with the missing tail filled in from the germline J gene. The rearrangement uses TRBV19 and TRBJ1-6; perhaps TRBD1 as D (6 bases). TRBJ1-6 is an ORF for which the function is uncertain. The CDR3 consists of 16 residues. The germline V gene encodes CDR1 FNHDT and CDR2 SITEND (reference sequence). Trimming removed 2 bases at V and 1 base at J, with 10 bases between. CDR3 loop: CASSILQGSYNSPLYF. The CDR3 bases that were read are TGTGCCAGCAGTATCCTACAGGGCTCCTATAATTCGCCC.

The sample holds a few counts of this clone. The gene names here belong to mouse. Read sequence stops 4 residues before the CDR3 end, and the germline J gene provides the missing end. The rearrangement joins TRBV1 to TRBJ2-7, with 10 bases lining up with TRBD1. The CDR3 extends over 16 amino acids. Per the germline V gene, CDR1 is NSQYPW and CDR2 is LRSPGD (reference sequence). The sequenced part of the CDR3 DNA is TGCACCTGCAGTGCAGATGAGGGACAGGGGATGTAT. Protein product: CTCSADEGQGMY. The whole CDR3 protein reads CTCSADEGQGMYEQYF.

This clone came up many times. Gene names and germline refer to mouse. CDR3 bases read: TGTGCCAGCAGGGAAGGACTGGGGACCTAT. Amino acids: CASREGLGTY. The complete CDR3 reads CASREGLGTYEQYF. This sequence joins TRBV19 and TRBJ2-7; 9 positions match TRBD2. The sequence runs out 4 residues before the end of the CDR3; the remainder is reconstructed from the germline J gene. Germline CDR1 and CDR2: FNHDT and SITEND (reference sequence). The CDR3 has 14 residues. V lost 5 bases to trimming and J lost 2 bases; unmatched junction nucleotides: 5.

A note on this clone: Gene names and germline refer to mouse. The CDR3 end lies 4 residues beyond the end of the read and is filled in from the germline J gene. The gene calls are TRBV5 and TRBJ2-7; TRBD2 aligns across 9 bases. Unmatched junction bases numbered 4, after V lost 4 bases and J lost 0 bases. CDR1 LGHNA and CDR2 YNLKQL come from the germline V gene (reference sequence). CDR3 length: 15 amino acids. The CDR3 reads CASSPRLGDSYEQYF. Partial CDR3 DNA: TGTGCCAGCAGCCCCCGACTGGGGGACTCCTAT.

Notes on this clone: Any gene name here is a mouse gene name. Coverage ceases 4 residues before the CDR3 finishes, and the germline J gene fills in the end. The rearrangement joins TRBV17 to TRBJ2-3; D is unresolved. CDR1 and CDR2 from the germline V gene are MNHDT and YYDKIL. V was pared by 2 bases and J by 0 bases, with 6 bases between. There are 14 residues in the CDR3. This CDR3 is CASSRFNSAETLYF. The part of the CDR3 DNA that was read is TGTGCTAGCAGTAGATTCAATAGTGCAGAA.

This clone was observed a handful of times. The listed genes are named as in mouse. The read is 4 residues too short to cover the CDR3 end, so that end is filled in from the germline J gene. The V gene is TRBV13-3, the J gene TRBJ1-2; 7 bases map to TRBD1. The CDR3 totals 16 residues. The V gene end was trimmed by 3 bases and the J gene end by 0 bases; junction bases not matched to a gene: 8. Germline values: CDR1 NNHDY, CDR2 SYVADS. CDR3 sequence reads: CASSATGTEANSDYTF. CDR3 bases read: TGTGCCAGCAGTGCGACAGGGACAGAAGCAAACTCC.